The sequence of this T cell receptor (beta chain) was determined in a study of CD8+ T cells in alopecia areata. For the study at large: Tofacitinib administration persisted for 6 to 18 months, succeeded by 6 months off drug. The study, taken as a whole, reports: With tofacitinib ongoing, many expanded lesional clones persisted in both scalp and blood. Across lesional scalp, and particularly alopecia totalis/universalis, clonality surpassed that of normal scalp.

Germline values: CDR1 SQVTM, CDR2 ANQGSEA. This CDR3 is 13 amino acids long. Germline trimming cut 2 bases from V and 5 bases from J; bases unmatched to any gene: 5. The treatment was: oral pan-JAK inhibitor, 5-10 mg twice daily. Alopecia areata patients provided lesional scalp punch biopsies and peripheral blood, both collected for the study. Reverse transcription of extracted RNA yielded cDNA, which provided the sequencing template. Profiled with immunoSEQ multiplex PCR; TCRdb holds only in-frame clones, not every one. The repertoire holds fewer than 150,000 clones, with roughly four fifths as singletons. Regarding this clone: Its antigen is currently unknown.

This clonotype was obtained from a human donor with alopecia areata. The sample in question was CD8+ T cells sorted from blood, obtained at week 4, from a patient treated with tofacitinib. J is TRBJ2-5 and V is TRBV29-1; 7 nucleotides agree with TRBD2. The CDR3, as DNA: TGCAGCGTTGAACCGCGGGGGAGGGAGACCCAGTACTTC. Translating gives CSVEPRGRETQYF. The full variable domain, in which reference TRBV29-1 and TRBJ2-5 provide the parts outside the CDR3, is SAVISQKPSRDICQRGTSLTIQCQVDSQVTMMFWYRQQPGQSLTLIATANQGSEATYESGFVIDKFPISRPNLTFSTLTVSNMSPEDSSIYLCSVEPRGRETQYFGPGTRLLVL.